A selection of T cell receptor beta chains follows, all from one sample in a study of cytomegalovirus exposure and HLA in healthy donors. Sequenced by immunoSEQ multiplex PCR; TCRdb stores in-frame clones only, minus some. This sample has roughly 120,000 clones, with about two thirds found just once. Sequencing input: PBMCs. These receptors were taken from a woman aged 40 to 50 in good health and CMV-seropositive. The CDR3 runs from the conserved cysteine through the conserved F or W. A D gene is named only where the DNA matches it firmly. A row's size may be missing; if present it is once, few, many or a size class.

d_gene: TRBD1; j_gene: TRBJ2-7; abundance: few; v_gene: TRBV5-8; CDR3aa: CKRKTAYEDRGSYEQYF; CDR3nt: TGCAAGCGCAAGACGGCATACGAGGACAGGGGATCCTACGAGCAGTACTTC
d_gene: TRBD2; j_gene: TRBJ2-7; abundance: few; v_gene: TRBV4-2; CDR3aa: CASSQGDSGGPEQYF; CDR3nt: TGTGCCAGCAGCCAAGGGGATAGCGGGGGGCCCGAGCAGTACTTC
d_gene: TRBD1; j_gene: TRBJ1-6; abundance: .; v_gene: TRBV7-8; CDR3aa: CASSFDRANSPLHF; CDR3nt: TGTGCCAGCAGCTTCGACAGGGCTAATTCACCCCTCCACTTT
d_gene: .; j_gene: TRBJ1-1; abundance: few; v_gene: TRBV6-1; CDR3aa: CASSELPGRNTEAFF; CDR3nt: TGTGCCAGCAGTGAACTCCCCGGGAGGAACACTGAAGCTTTCTTT
d_gene: .; j_gene: TRBJ1-3; abundance: few; v_gene: TRBV7-2; CDR3aa: CASSLGTLKSSGNTIYF; CDR3nt: TGTGCCAGCAGCTTAGGGACATTAAAGAGCTCTGGAAACACCATATATTTT
d_gene: .; j_gene: TRBJ1-5; abundance: .; v_gene: TRBV2; CDR3aa: CASSEAGSLNQPQHF; CDR3nt: TGTGCCAGCAGTGAGGCGGGTTCTCTCAATCAGCCCCAGCATTTT
d_gene: TRBD1; j_gene: TRBJ2-1; abundance: .; v_gene: TRBV18; CDR3aa: CASSLGSRGYNEQFF; CDR3nt: TGTGCCAGCTCCCTTGGGAGCAGGGGGTACAATGAGCAGTTCTTC
d_gene: .; j_gene: TRBJ1-1; abundance: .; v_gene: TRBV19; CDR3aa: CASSPETGLDTEAFF; CDR3nt: TGTGCCAGTAGTCCGGAGACAGGTTTGGACACTGAAGCTTTCTTT
d_gene: TRBD1; j_gene: TRBJ1-2; abundance: .; v_gene: TRBV6-1; CDR3aa: CATRTDRGNYGYTF; CDR3nt: TGTGCCACCAGGACGGACAGGGGGAACTATGGCTACACCTTC
d_gene: .; j_gene: TRBJ2-7; abundance: .; v_gene: TRBV7-9; CDR3aa: CASSLQGPGDEQYF; CDR3nt: TGTGCCAGCAGCTTACAGGGCCCTGGGGACGAGCAGTACTTC
d_gene: TRBD1; j_gene: TRBJ1-1; abundance: .; v_gene: TRBV2; CDR3aa: CASSTDRVPEAFF; CDR3nt: TGTGCCAGCAGCACCGACAGGGTACCTGAAGCTTTCTTT
d_gene: TRBD2; j_gene: TRBJ2-3; abundance: .; v_gene: TRBV7-2; CDR3aa: CASTRLLIAGRPDTQYF; CDR3nt: TGTGCCAGCACCCGATTACTGATAGCGGGGCGACCAGATACGCAGTATTTT
d_gene: .; j_gene: TRBJ1-2; abundance: .; v_gene: TRBV13; CDR3aa: CASSPLQGMGYGYTF; CDR3nt: TGTGCCAGCAGCCCCTTGCAGGGCATGGGCTATGGCTACACCTTC
d_gene: .; j_gene: TRBJ1-2; abundance: few; v_gene: TRBV2; CDR3aa: CASSEGVRSYGYTF; CDR3nt: TGTGCCAGCAGTGAAGGAGTCCGTTCCTATGGCTACACCTTC
d_gene: TRBD1; j_gene: TRBJ1-4; abundance: .; v_gene: TRBV7-9; CDR3aa: CASSLLQGANEKLFF; CDR3nt: TGTGCCAGCAGCTTACTACAGGGGGCTAATGAAAAACTGTTTTTT
d_gene: .; j_gene: TRBJ1-2; abundance: .; v_gene: TRBV19; CDR3aa: CASSIGGAGYGYTF; CDR3nt: TGTGCCAGTAGTATAGGCGGGGCAGGATATGGCTACACCTTC
d_gene: .; j_gene: TRBJ1-1; abundance: .; v_gene: TRBV5-5; CDR3aa: CASSPVGGWEAFF; CDR3nt: TGTGCCAGCAGCCCCGTTGGCGGGTGGGAAGCTTTCTTT
d_gene: TRBD2; j_gene: TRBJ2-5; abundance: .; v_gene: TRBV7-2; CDR3aa: CASSRASSGGQETQYF; CDR3nt: TGTGCCAGCAGCCGTGCCTCTAGCGGGGGCCAAGAGACCCAGTACTTC
d_gene: TRBD1; j_gene: TRBJ1-4; abundance: .; v_gene: TRBV6-6; CDR3aa: CASSRDRGGEKLFF; CDR3nt: TGTGCCAGCAGTAGGGACAGGGGGGGTGAAAAACTGTTTTTT
d_gene: .; j_gene: TRBJ2-7; abundance: .; v_gene: TRBV28; CDR3aa: CASTTGRIYEQYF; CDR3nt: TGTGCCAGCACCACAGGACGGATTTACGAGCAGTACTTC
d_gene: TRBD1; j_gene: TRBJ1-2; abundance: few; v_gene: TRBV5-8; CDR3aa: CASSFGTGRTYGYTF; CDR3nt: TGTGCCAGCAGCTTCGGGACAGGGAGGACGTATGGCTACACCTTC
d_gene: .; j_gene: TRBJ1-3; abundance: .; v_gene: TRBV5-1; CDR3aa: CASSLATSGGTIYF; CDR3nt: TGCGCCAGCAGCTTGGCCACCTCCGGAGGCACCATATATTTT
d_gene: TRBD1; j_gene: TRBJ1-1; abundance: once; v_gene: TRBV7-9; CDR3aa: CASSLGLTGGLNTEAFF; CDR3nt: TGTGCCAGCAGCTTAGGTTTGACAGGGGGCTTGAACACTGAAGCTTTCTTT
d_gene: .; j_gene: TRBJ1-2; abundance: .; v_gene: TRBV9; CDR3aa: CASSVSPNYGYTF; CDR3nt: TGTGCCAGCAGCGTATCCCCAAACTATGGCTACACCTTC
d_gene: TRBD1; j_gene: TRBJ2-3; abundance: .; v_gene: TRBV29-1; CDR3aa: CSVEDLGGQGETDTQYF; CDR3nt: TGCAGCGTTGAAGATCTAGGGGGACAGGGAGAGACAGATACGCAGTATTTT
d_gene: TRBD2; j_gene: TRBJ2-7; abundance: .; v_gene: TRBV2; CDR3aa: CASLRGEGRQYF; CDR3nt: TGTGCCAGTCTCCGAGGGGAGGGACGGCAGTACTTC
d_gene: .; j_gene: TRBJ1-2; abundance: .; v_gene: TRBV29-1; CDR3aa: CSVDLRGSYGYTF; CDR3nt: TGCAGCGTTGATCTTAGAGGGAGCTATGGCTACACCTTC
d_gene: .; j_gene: TRBJ2-7; abundance: .; v_gene: TRBV7-8; CDR3aa: CASSLEERGEQYF; CDR3nt: TGTGCCAGCAGCTTAGAGGAGCGAGGCGAGCAGTACTTC
d_gene: .; j_gene: TRBJ1-2; abundance: .; v_gene: TRBV5-4; CDR3aa: CASSSLQGMDGYTF; CDR3nt: TGTGCCAGCAGCTCTCTTCAGGGGATGGATGGCTACACCTTC
d_gene: .; j_gene: TRBJ1-1; abundance: .; v_gene: TRBV5-6; CDR3aa: CASTLVRGLMNTEAFF; CDR3nt: TGTGCCAGCACCTTGGTAAGGGGACTGATGAACACTGAAGCTTTCTTT
d_gene: TRBD2; j_gene: TRBJ2-3; abundance: .; v_gene: TRBV25-1; CDR3aa: CASSETSGGTYTDTQYF; CDR3nt: TGTGCCAGCAGTGAAACTAGCGGGGGGACTTACACAGATACGCAGTATTTT
d_gene: .; j_gene: TRBJ1-4; abundance: .; v_gene: TRBV6-5; CDR3aa: CATRGDNEKLFF; CDR3nt: TGTGCCACCCGAGGAGATAATGAAAAACTGTTTTTT
d_gene: TRBD1; j_gene: TRBJ2-7; abundance: .; v_gene: TRBV11-2; CDR3aa: CASSFSFGTESYEQYF; CDR3nt: TGTGCCAGCAGCTTTAGTTTCGGGACAGAGTCCTACGAGCAGTACTTC
d_gene: TRBD1; j_gene: TRBJ1-3; abundance: .; v_gene: TRBV2; CDR3aa: CASSRDRSKIGNTIYF; CDR3nt: TGTGCCAGCAGCCGGGACAGGTCCAAAATCGGAAACACCATATATTTT
d_gene: .; j_gene: TRBJ1-6; abundance: .; v_gene: TRBV7-9; CDR3aa: CATQGVTRDSPLHF; CDR3nt: TGTGCCACCCAGGGAGTGACTAGAGATTCACCCCTCCACTTT
d_gene: TRBD1; j_gene: TRBJ1-1; abundance: .; v_gene: TRBV7-6; CDR3aa: CASSLAPGQGARTEAFF; CDR3nt: TGTGCCAGCAGCTTAGCCCCGGGACAGGGGGCCCGCACTGAAGCTTTCTTT
d_gene: TRBD1; j_gene: TRBJ1-2; abundance: .; v_gene: TRBV5-6; CDR3aa: CASSHRDRHNYGYTF; CDR3nt: TGTGCCAGCAGCCACCGGGACAGGCATAACTATGGCTACACCTTC
d_gene: TRBD1; j_gene: TRBJ2-3; abundance: .; v_gene: TRBV7-8; CDR3aa: CASSSPGQRTDTQYF; CDR3nt: TGTGCCAGCAGCTCTCCGGGACAGCGCACAGATACGCAGTATTTT
d_gene: .; j_gene: TRBJ1-4; abundance: once; v_gene: TRBV2; CDR3aa: CASRLSGQGNEKLFF; CDR3nt: TGTGCCAGTCGCTTATCGGGCCAGGGTAATGAAAAACTGTTTTTT
d_gene: TRBD1; j_gene: TRBJ1-1; abundance: once; v_gene: TRBV11-2; CDR3aa: CASSSQGGTEAFF; CDR3nt: TGTGCCAGCAGCTCCCAGGGGGGCACTGAAGCTTTCTTT
d_gene: .; j_gene: TRBJ1-1; abundance: .; v_gene: TRBV7-8; CDR3aa: CASSPRDSWATEAFF; CDR3nt: TGTGCCAGCAGCCCTCGGGACTCATGGGCCACTGAAGCTTTCTTT
d_gene: .; j_gene: TRBJ1-1; abundance: few; v_gene: TRBV11-2; CDR3aa: CASSFAGNTEAFF; CDR3nt: TGTGCCAGCAGCTTCGCAGGGAACACTGAAGCTTTCTTT
d_gene: .; j_gene: TRBJ2-7; abundance: .; v_gene: TRBV5-1; CDR3aa: CASSLGQVYEQYF; CDR3nt: TGCGCCAGCAGCTTGGGACAGGTCTACGAGCAGTACTTC
d_gene: .; j_gene: TRBJ1-1; abundance: once; v_gene: TRBV10-2; CDR3aa: CASSVAGRNTEAFF; CDR3nt: TGCGCCAGCAGTGTAGCGGGCAGGAACACTGAAGCTTTCTTT
d_gene: TRBD2; j_gene: TRBJ2-3; abundance: .; v_gene: TRBV10-3; CDR3aa: CAIMDLAVTDTQYF; CDR3nt: TGTGCCATCATGGACCTAGCGGTCACAGATACGCAGTATTTT
d_gene: .; j_gene: TRBJ2-3; abundance: .; v_gene: TRBV27; CDR3aa: CASRANTDTQYF; CDR3nt: TGTGCCAGCAGAGCTAACACAGATACGCAGTATTTT
d_gene: TRBD2; j_gene: TRBJ2-6; abundance: .; v_gene: TRBV7-8; CDR3aa: CASHWGGSGANVLTF; CDR3nt: TGTGCCAGTCACTGGGGGGGCTCTGGGGCCAACGTCCTGACTTTC
d_gene: .; j_gene: TRBJ2-7; abundance: .; v_gene: TRBV6-6; CDR3aa: CASSYSADRNEQYF; CDR3nt: TGTGCCAGCAGTTACAGCGCCGACAGAAACGAGCAGTACTTC